These T cell receptor beta chains were read from a single sample in a study of OX40 agonist ivuxolimab in advanced cancers. Assay used: immunoSEQ multiplex PCR; TCRdb lists only in-frame clones, some missing. The data contain about 45,000 clones, under 90% of them singletons. The sequenced sample was CD4+ or CD8+ T cells sorted from blood, obtained in a trial of the OX40 agonist ivuxolimab. The source of these receptors is an adult with an advanced solid tumor such as melanoma, head and neck, liver or kidney cancer. Each CDR3 is given with its conserved first and last residue. A D gene is named only where the DNA matches it firmly. Where a row states a size, it is once, few, many or the class of an expanded clone; other rows omit it.

V	D	J	length	size	DNA	CDR3
TRBV7-7	.	TRBJ2-1	13	.	TGTGCTAGCAGCTATGGGACGGCTAATGAGCAGTTCTTC	CASSYGTANEQFF
TRBV28	TRBD2	TRBJ2-1	18	.	TGTGCCAGCAGAGCCCGGACTAGCGGGCTCCCATCCTACAATGAGCAGTTCTTC	CASRARTSGLPSYNEQFF
TRBV4-1	TRBD2	TRBJ2-3	20	.	TGCGCCAGCAGCCAAGAGCCAGCGGGAGGGATGGGGAGAAGCACAGATACGCAGTATTTT	CASSQEPAGGMGRSTDTQYF
TRBV30	.	TRBJ2-7	15	.	TGTGCCTGGAGTGTACTTGAGACGGTTCTATCCGAGCAGTACTTC	CAWSVLETVLSEQYF
TRBV5-4	.	TRBJ1-1	13	.	TGTGCCAGCAGCACGAAGACGAACACTGAAGCTTTCTTT	CASSTKTNTEAFF
TRBV4-1	.	TRBJ1-1	19	.	TGCGCCAGCAGCCAAGGATCCGAAGGGGGATTCTTCTTGGACACTGAAGCTTTCTTT	CASSQGSEGGFFLDTEAFF
TRBV21-1	.	TRBJ2-1	23	.	TGTGCCAGCAGCAGAAAAAGACCCATACTAGCGGGAGGGCCAAAAAGCTCCTACAATGAGCAGTTCTTC	CASSRKRPILAGGPKSSYNEQFF
TRBV7-2	TRBD1	TRBJ2-4	18	.	TGTGCCAGCAGCTACGGGACAGGGGGCGTACGGGCCAAAAACATTCAGTACTTC	CASSYGTGGVRAKNIQYF
TRBV7-2	.	TRBJ1-1	14	.	TGTGCCAGCAGCTTATCTCAGGCGAACACTGAAGCTTTCTTT	CASSLSQANTEAFF
TRBV18	.	TRBJ1-5	16	.	TGTGCCAGCTCCCCCGGAATGGGGGCCGCTCATCAGCCCCAGCATTTT	CASSPGMGAAHQPQHF
TRBV6-5	.	TRBJ2-3	13	.	TGTGCCAGCAGTTATTGGAGCACAGATACGCAGTATTTT	CASSYWSTDTQYF
TRBV2	.	TRBJ2-7	11	.	TGTGCCAGCAGTGTGGGGTACGAGCAGTACTTC	CASSVGYEQYF
TRBV5-4	TRBD2	TRBJ2-1	14	.	TGTGCCAGCAGCTGGGAGGGCTCCTACAATGAGCAGTTCTTC	CASSWEGSYNEQFF
TRBV6-6	.	TRBJ1-2	15	few	TGTGCCAGCAGTTGGGACCTTATTTCCAACTATGGCTACACCTTC	CASSWDLISNYGYTF
TRBV5-1	TRBD1	TRBJ2-7	15	once	TGCGCCAGCAGCTTGAAGGGGACAGGGGATTACGAGCAGTACTTC	CASSLKGTGDYEQYF
TRBV30	TRBD1	TRBJ1-6	15	.	TGTGCCTGGAGTGATCAACAGGGGTGGAATTCACCCCTCCACTTT	CAWSDQQGWNSPLHF
TRBV18	TRBD2	TRBJ2-7	15	medium-sized	TGTGCCAGCTCACCAACATCTAGCGGGAGCCACGAGCAGTACTTC	CASSPTSSGSHEQYF
TRBV9	TRBD2	TRBJ2-7	17	.	TGTGCCAGCAGCGTAGCGGGGACTAGCGGGAGTCTCTACGAGCAGTACTTC	CASSVAGTSGSLYEQYF
TRBV7-2	TRBD1	TRBJ1-3	15	.	TGTGCCAGCAGCTCCGGGACAGCCTATGGAAACACCATATATTTT	CASSSGTAYGNTIYF
TRBV10-3	TRBD2	TRBJ2-3	17	.	TGTGCCATCAGTGAGTCGTACCTTTTAGCGGGAGAGGATACGCAGTATTTT	CAISESYLLAGEDTQYF
TRBV30	.	TRBJ1-2	16	.	TGTGCCTGGAGTGTAGTAGGGGCAGGCCTGAGGGGTGGCTACACCTTC	CAWSVVGAGLRGGYTF
TRBV28	.	TRBJ1-6	14	.	TGTGCCAGCAGTTGGGGGACCGGTTATTCACCCCTCCACTTT	CASSWGTGYSPLHF
TRBV7-8	TRBD2	TRBJ2-1	18	few	TGTGCCAGCAGCATAGGCCGTGCGGCGGGAGTACCCTACAATGAGCAGTTCTTC	CASSIGRAAGVPYNEQFF
TRBV4-1	.	TRBJ2-7	15	.	TGCGCCAGCAGCCTAGCAGCGGGACAGGACTACGAGCAGTACTTC	CASSLAAGQDYEQYF
TRBV5-5	.	TRBJ1-2	17	.	TGTGCCAGCAGCTTGGCCTCGGGGGGCTCTGGGAACTATGGCTACACCTTC	CASSLASGGSGNYGYTF
TRBV20-1	.	TRBJ2-1	11	.	TGCAGTGCTAGTCTGGTTAATGAGCAGTTCTTC	CSASLVNEQFF
TRBV29-1	TRBD2	TRBJ2-3	14	few	TGCAGCGTTGTACTAGCGGGAGTCCCAGATACGCAGTATTTT	CSVVLAGVPDTQYF
TRBV2	.	TRBJ2-5	12	.	TGTGCCAGCAGCGGTCCAGGGGAGACCCAGTACTTC	CASSGPGETQYF
TRBV4-3	TRBD1	TRBJ2-7	13	.	TGCGCCAGCTCTCGACAGGGCCCGGGTGAGCAGTACTTC	CASSRQGPGEQYF
TRBV30	TRBD1	TRBJ1-4	20	.	TGTGCCTGGGACAACCGAACCGGGACAGGGGTATCCCCAACTAATGAAAAACTGTTTTTT	CAWDNRTGTGVSPTNEKLFF
TRBV11-2	TRBD2	TRBJ2-7	15	once	TGTGCCAGCAGCCAACTAGCGGGAGGCATTTACGAGCAGTACTTC	CASSQLAGGIYEQYF
TRBV7-2	TRBD2	TRBJ2-5	16	.	TGTGCCAGCAGCTCGCGGACTAGCGGAACGGGAGAGACCCAGTACTTC	CASSSRTSGTGETQYF
TRBV23-1	.	TRBJ1-1	12	once	TGCGCCAGCAGTCAAGGGGGGTTCGAAGCTTTCTTT	CASSQGGFEAFF
TRBV11-2	TRBD1	TRBJ1-5	13	few	TGTGCCAGCGGGACAGGGCTAGGCCAGCCCCAGCATTTT	CASGTGLGQPQHF
TRBV18	TRBD2	TRBJ2-7	16	.	TGTGCCAGCTCATTGGGACTAGCGGGTGCCTCCTACGAGCAGTACTTC	CASSLGLAGASYEQYF
TRBV19	.	TRBJ1-3	14	.	TGTGCCAGTAGTACCGCCAACTCTGGAAACACCATATATTTT	CASSTANSGNTIYF
TRBV28	.	TRBJ1-5	16	.	TGTGCCAGCAGGGGTTTTGAAGGGCCCGGCAATCAGCCCCAGCATTTT	CASRGFEGPGNQPQHF
TRBV6-5	.	TRBJ1-2	13	.	TGTGCCAGCAGTAGAACATCTTACTATGGCTACACCTTC	CASSRTSYYGYTF